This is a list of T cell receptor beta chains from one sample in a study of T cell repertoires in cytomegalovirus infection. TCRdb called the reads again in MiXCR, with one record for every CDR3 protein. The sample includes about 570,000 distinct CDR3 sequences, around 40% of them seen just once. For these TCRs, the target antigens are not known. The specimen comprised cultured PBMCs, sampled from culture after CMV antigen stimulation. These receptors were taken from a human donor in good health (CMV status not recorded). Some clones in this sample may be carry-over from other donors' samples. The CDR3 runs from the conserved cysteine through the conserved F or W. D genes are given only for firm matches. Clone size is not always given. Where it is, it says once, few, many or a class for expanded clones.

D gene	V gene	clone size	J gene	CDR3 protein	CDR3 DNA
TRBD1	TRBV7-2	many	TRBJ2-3	CASSLYRGSTDTQYF	TGTGCCAGCAGCTTGTACAGGGGGAGCACAGATACGCAGTATTTT
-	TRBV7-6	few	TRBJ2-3	CASSPEYGATDTQYF	TGTGCCAGCAGCCCGGAGTATGGCGCTACAGATACGCAGTATTTT
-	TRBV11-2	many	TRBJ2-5	CASSLYGETQYF	TGTGCCAGCAGCTTGTATGGGGAGACCCAGTACTTC
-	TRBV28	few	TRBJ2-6	CASSLRQGVEGANVLTF	TGTGCCAGCAGTTTAAGGCAGGGTGTAGAAGGGGCCAACGTCCTGACTTTC
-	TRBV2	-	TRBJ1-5	CASSSVRMGNQPQHF	TGTGCCAGCAGTTCAGTCCGTATGGGCAATCAGCCCCAGCATTTT
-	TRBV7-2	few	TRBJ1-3	CASSFALSGNTIYF	TGTGCCAGCAGCTTCGCGTTGTCCGGAAACACCATATATTTT
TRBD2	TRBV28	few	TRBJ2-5	CASSRSRRGQETQYF	TGTGCCAGCAGTAGGTCGCGGCGGGGGCAAGAGACCCAGTACTTC
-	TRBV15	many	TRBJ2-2	CATSRGRTNTGELFF	TGTGCCACCAGCCGCGGCAGGACGAACACCGGGGAGCTGTTTTTT
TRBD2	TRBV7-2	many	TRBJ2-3	CASSPERGWSTDTQYF	TGTGCCAGCAGCCCAGAGCGGGGGTGGAGCACAGATACGCAGTATTTT
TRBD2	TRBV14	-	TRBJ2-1	CASRPGTSGSYYNEQFF	TGTGCCAGCAGACCCGGGACTAGCGGATCTTATTACAATGAGCAGTTCTTC
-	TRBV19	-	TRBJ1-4	CASHTGLNEILFF	TGTGCCAGCCACACAGGACTTAATGAAATACTGTTTTTT
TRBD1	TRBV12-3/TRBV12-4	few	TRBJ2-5	CASSFDRGQTQYF	TGTGCCAGCAGTTTCGACAGGGGGCAGACCCAGTACTTC
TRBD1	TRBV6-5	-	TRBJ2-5	CASRPPGGETQYF	TGTGCCAGCCGGCCGCCAGGGGGAGAGACCCAGTACTTC
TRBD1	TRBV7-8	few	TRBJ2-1	CASSLSSGQGYNEQFF	TGTGCCAGCAGCTTATCCTCGGGACAGGGGTACAATGAGCAGTTCTTC
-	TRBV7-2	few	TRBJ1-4	CASRLGGSNEKLFF	TGTGCCAGCAGGTTAGGGGGTTCGAATGAAAAACTGTTTTTT
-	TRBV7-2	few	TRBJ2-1	CASSEGGGEQFF	TGTGCCAGCAGCGAGGGGGGGGGTGAGCAGTTCTTC
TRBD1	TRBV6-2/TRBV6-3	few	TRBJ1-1	CASSTPGQVNTEAFF	TGTGCCAGCAGTACCCCGGGACAGGTAAACACTGAAGCTTTCTTT
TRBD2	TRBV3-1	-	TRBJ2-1	CASSQDLASGRRGQFF	TGTGCCAGCAGCCAAGATCTGGCTAGCGGGAGGAGGGGGCAGTTCTTC
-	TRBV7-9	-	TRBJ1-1	CASGLGKNTEAFF	TGTGCCAGCGGGCTTGGGAAGAACACTGAAGCTTTCTTT
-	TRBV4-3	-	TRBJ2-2	CASSQESGTGELFF	TGCGCCAGCAGCCAAGAATCGGGTACCGGGGAGCTGTTTTTT
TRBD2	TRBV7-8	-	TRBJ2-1	CASSFPRSGLAHYNEQFF	TGTGCCAGCAGCTTTCCCCGTTCAGGACTAGCGCATTACAATGAGCAGTTCTTC
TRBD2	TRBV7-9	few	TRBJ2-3	CATLRSGGGTDTQYF	TGTGCCACCCTCCGCTCGGGGGGGGGCACAGATACGCAGTATTTT